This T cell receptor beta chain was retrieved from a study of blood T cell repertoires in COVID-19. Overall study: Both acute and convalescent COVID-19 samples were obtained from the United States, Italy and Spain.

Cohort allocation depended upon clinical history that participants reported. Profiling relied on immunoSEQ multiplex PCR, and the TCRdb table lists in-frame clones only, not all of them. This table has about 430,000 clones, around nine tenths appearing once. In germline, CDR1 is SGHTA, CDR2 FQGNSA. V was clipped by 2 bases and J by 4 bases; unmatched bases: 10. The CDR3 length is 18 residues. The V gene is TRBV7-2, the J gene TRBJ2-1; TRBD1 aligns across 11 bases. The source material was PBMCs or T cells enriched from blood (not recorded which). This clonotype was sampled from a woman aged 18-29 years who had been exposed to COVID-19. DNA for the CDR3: TGTGCCAGCAGCTTAACAAACCCGGGACAGGGGGGGTACAATGAGCAGTTCTTC. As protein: CASSLTNPGQGGYNEQFF.